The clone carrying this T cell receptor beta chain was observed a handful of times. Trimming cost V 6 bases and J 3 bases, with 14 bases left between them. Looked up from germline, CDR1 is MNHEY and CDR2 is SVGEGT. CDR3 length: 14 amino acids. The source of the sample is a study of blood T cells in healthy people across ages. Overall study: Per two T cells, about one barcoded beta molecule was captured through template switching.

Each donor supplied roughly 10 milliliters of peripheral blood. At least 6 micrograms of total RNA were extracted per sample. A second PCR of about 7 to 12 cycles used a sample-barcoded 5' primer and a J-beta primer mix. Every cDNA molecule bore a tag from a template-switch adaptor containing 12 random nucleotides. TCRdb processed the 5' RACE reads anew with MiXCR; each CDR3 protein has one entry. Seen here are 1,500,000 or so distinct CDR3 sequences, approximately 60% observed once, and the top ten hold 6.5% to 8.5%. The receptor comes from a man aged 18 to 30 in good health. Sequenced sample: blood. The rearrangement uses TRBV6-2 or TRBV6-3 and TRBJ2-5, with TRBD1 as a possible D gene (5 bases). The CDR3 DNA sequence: TGTGCCAGCAGCCGCGACAGTTTGGAAGAGACCCAGTACTTC. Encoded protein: CASSRDSLEETQYF.